This T cell receptor beta chain comes out of a study of blood T cell repertoires in COVID-19. As for the study in general: Sites across the United States, Italy and Spain contributed samples from acute and convalescent COVID-19. From T cells, B-cell-depleted T cells, or PBMCs came the material, which was cDNA or gDNA.

J lost 2 bases, V lost 3 bases, and 7 bases had no gene match. The V gene's germline CDR1 is SGHRS and CDR2 YFSETQ. The CDR3 totals 16 residues. Source study methods: Reference gene primer amplification gave estimated nucleated cell counts. Clones were read by immunoSEQ multiplex PCR, and TCRdb kept only the in-frame ones, dropping some. The V and J calls and clone size come from that table; D and trimming were worked out from the DNA. The sample has about 150,000 clones, 80% to 90% seen once. Sequencing was carried out using peripheral blood. This TCR came from a man in his sixties with acute or convalescent COVID-19. The chain has TRBV5-1 and TRBJ1-2; 10 positions agree with TRBD1. This CDR3 is CASSSGQGVRNYGYTF. In DNA form, the CDR3 reads TGCGCCAGCAGCTCCGGACAGGGGGTAAGGAACTATGGCTACACCTTC.